Below, 30 T cell receptor beta chains from the same sample are listed, as sequenced in a study of blood T cell repertoires in COVID-19. TCRdb keeps only in-frame clones here, not all; method: immunoSEQ multiplex PCR. The data hold about 380,000 clones, with 85% observed a single time. Material: peripheral blood. The receptors shown here come from a woman aged 18 to 35 with acute or convalescent COVID-19.

Concerning this clone itself: This CDR3 is also generated by other DNA sequences in the sample. The CDR3 reads CASSESGQGDEQYF. CDR3 sequence (DNA): TGCGCCAGCAGTGAGTCTGGACAGGGGGACGAGCAGTACTTC. This sequence joins TRBV10-1 and TRBJ2-7; 10 nucleotides line up with TRBD1. CDR1 WNHNN and CDR2 SYGVQD come from the germline V gene (reference sequence). The CDR3 sequence is 14 residues long. J lost 5 bases, V lost 0 bases, and 1 base had no gene match.

The chain joins TRBV2 to TRBJ2-7; no clear D. Germline lookup yields CDR1 SNHLY and CDR2 FYNNEI. Trimming removed 3 bases at V and 2 bases at J, with 5 bases between. The CDR3 loop spans 12 amino acids. CDR3 in amino acids: CASSDRTYEQYF. As DNA, the CDR3 is TGTGCCAGCAGTGACAGAACCTACGAGCAGTACTTC.

The chain links TRBV10-3 to TRBJ1-4; D not certain. The germline gives CDR1 ENHRY, CDR2 SYGVKD. Trimming stripped 4 bases from V and 0 bases from J, with 15 bases between. This CDR3 comprises 17 residues. The CDR3, as DNA: TGTGCCATCAGTGGCGCTGCGGGTGAGGCAACTAATGAAAAACTGTTTTTT. Protein: CAISGAAGEATNEKLFF.

The rearrangement joins TRBV5-1 to TRBJ1-6, with 9 bases fitting TRBD1. This CDR3 comprises 15 residues. The V gene's germline CDR1 is SGHRS and CDR2 YFSETQ. The V segment lost 3 bases and the J segment 6 bases; nucleotides outside the gene matches: 4. This chain's CDR3 is CASSSRDRVNSPLHF. In DNA, the CDR3 is TGCGCCAGCAGCTCTCGGGACAGGGTTAATTCACCCCTCCACTTT.

The V call is TRBV9, the J call TRBJ2-5; D perhaps matches TRBD2 (6 bases). The CDR3 covers 16 residues. The germline V gene encodes CDR1 SGDLS and CDR2 YYNGEE. V was trimmed by 0 bases and J by 4 bases, leaving 16 bases between them. The CDR3 sequence: CASSVDPTAGRETQYF. The CDR3 DNA is TGTGCCAGCAGCGTAGATCCGACCGCGGGACGAGAGACCCAGTACTTC. Supplemented by reference TRBV9 and TRBJ2-5, the full variable domain reads DSGVTQTPKHLITATGQRVTLRCSPRSGDLSVYWYQQSLDQGLQFLIQYYNGEERAKGNILERFSAQQFPDLHSELNLSSLELGDSALYFCASSVDPTAGRETQYFGPGTRLLVL.

V usage is TRBV24-1 and J usage is TRBJ2-7; 8 nucleotides align to TRBD2. Germline V gives CDR1 KGHDR, CDR2 SFDVKD. CDR3 length equals 17 residues. Losses at the gene ends were 2 bases for V and 2 bases for J; bases not matched to a gene: 10. The CDR3 nucleotides are TGTGCCACCAGTGATTGGCAACTAGCGGACAAAACCTACGAGCAGTACTTC. As protein: CATSDWQLADKTYEQYF.

The chain couples TRBV1 to TRBJ1-2. TRBV1 is annotated as a pseudogene. There are 16 residues in the CDR3. The CDR3 region has the DNA TGCACCAGCGTCCTAACCTGCGGCGGCACCAACTATGGCTACACCTTC. It translates to CTSVLTCGGTNYGYTF.

J is TRBJ2-1 and V is TRBV11-2; 10 bases align to TRBD2. Germline-derived CDR1 and CDR2 are SGHAT and FQNNGV. This CDR3 is built from 16 residues. Losses at the gene ends were 0 bases for V and 9 bases for J; bases not matched to a gene: 8. As DNA, the CDR3 is TGTGCCAGCAGCTTAGATATCGCTAGCGGGAGAGGTGAGCAGTTCTTC. Amino acids: CASSLDIASGRGEQFF. The variable domain in full, completed from reference TRBV11-2 and TRBJ2-1, reads EAGVAQSPRYKIIEKRQSVAFWCNPISGHATLYWYQQILGQGPKLLIQFQNNGVVDDSQLPKDRFSAERLKGVDSTLKIQPAKLEDSAVYLCASSLDIASGRGEQFFGPGTRLTVL.

The chain carries TRBV9 and TRBJ2-7, with D possibly TRBD1 on 6 matching bases. CDR1 and CDR2 (germline): SGDLS, YYNGEE. Trimming removed 3 bases from V and 5 bases from J, with 18 bases in between. The CDR3 consists of 15 residues. The CDR3 DNA sequence: TGTGCCAGCAGCGCCAATGATCTACAGGGAGACGAGCAGTACTTC. Its translation is CASSANDLQGDEQYF.

J is TRBJ2-3 and V is TRBV18; 7 positions match TRBD1. The germline gives CDR1 KGHSH, CDR2 LQKENI. J lost 4 bases, V lost 6 bases, and 7 bases had no gene match. The CDR3 loop spans 14 amino acids. The CDR3 bases are TGTGCCAGCTCCCTTTCGGACAGGCCAGATACGCAGTATTTT. The encoded protein is CASSLSDRPDTQYF.

The rearrangement links TRBV2 to TRBJ2-3; D perhaps matches TRBD2 (7 bases). This CDR3 has 15 residues. The V end lost 7 bases, the J end lost 0 bases, and 14 bases lay between the germline ends. In germline, CDR1 is SNHLY, CDR2 FYNNEI. In DNA form, the CDR3 reads TGTGCCAGCATTTCGGCGGGGGCTAGCACAGATACGCAGTATTTT. Encoded protein: CASISAGASTDTQYF.

The chain uses TRBV5-4 and TRBJ2-7; 9 nucleotides line up with TRBD1. CDR3 length: 16 residues. The J segment lost 0 bases and the V segment lost 7 bases, leaving 11 bases of the junction unmatched. From germline, CDR1 is SGHNT and CDR2 YYREEE (reference sequence). The CDR3 bases are TGTGCCAGCGGCAGTTGGGGACAGGGCCTCTCCTACGAGCAGTACTTC. This translates into CASGSWGQGLSYEQYF.

The chain uses TRBV7-9 and TRBJ2-7, with 8 bases aligning to TRBD2. Per germline, CDR1 SEHNR and CDR2 FQNEAQ (reference sequence). The CDR3 is 14 residues long. Unmatched junction bases numbered 1, after V lost 2 bases and J lost 1 base. This CDR3 reads CASSLSSGSYEQYF. CDR3 in DNA: TGTGCCAGCAGCTTATCTAGCGGGTCCTACGAGCAGTACTTC.

This chain uses TRBV6-5 with TRBJ2-2, with 10 bases matching TRBD1. This CDR3 is built from 15 residues. J lost 4 bases, V lost 7 bases, and 6 bases had no gene match. The V gene's germline CDR1 is MNHEY and CDR2 SVGAGI. The CDR3 nucleotides read TGTGCCAGCACGCCGGGACAGGGGTTCACCGGGGAGCTGTTTTTT. This codes for CASTPGQGFTGELFF.

The CDR3 DNA reads TGTGCCAGCAGCCAAGAGGACATCACCTATGGCTACACCTTC. Protein sequence: CASSQEDITYGYTF. V gene TRBV3-1 (or the pseudogene TRBV3-2) combines with J gene TRBJ1-2; a weak D match, TRBD1 (5 bases). CDR3 length: 14 amino acids. V gave up 0 bases and J gave up 4 bases, with 9 bases separating them. Germline assignment: CDR1 LGHDT and CDR2 YNNKEL (reference sequence).

This chain joins TRBV6-6 and TRBJ1-4, with 9 positions matching TRBD1. After removal of 6 bases from V and 8 bases from J, the junction contained 10 bases not matched to a gene. The length of the CDR3 is 15 residues. Germline CDR1 and CDR2: MNHNY and SVGAGI (reference sequence). The CDR3 DNA reads TGTGCCAGCAGCGATACAGGGGGCGCTGGGGAAAAACTGTTTTTT. It is translated as CASSDTGGAGEKLFF.

This clone has just one count. The chain links TRBV5-1 to TRBJ2-2, with 9 bases that match TRBD2. Germline CDR1 is SGHRS and CDR2 is YFSETQ. Trimming at V came to 4 bases and at J to 1 base, leaving 2 bases not matched to a gene. The CDR3 has 15 residues. The CDR3 DNA reads as TGCGCCAGCAGCAGGACTAGCGAGAACACCGGGGAGCTGTTTTTT. This encodes CASSRTSENTGELFF.

The V gene is TRBV13, the J gene TRBJ2-3; D call uncertain. The CDR3 contains 11 residues. CDR1 PRHDT and CDR2 FYEKMQ come from the germline V gene (reference sequence). V gave up 8 bases and J gave up 4 bases, with 7 bases separating them. This CDR3 reads CASQSPDTQYF. The CDR3 nucleotides read TGTGCCAGCCAGTCGCCAGATACGCAGTATTTT.

This chain links TRBV7-6 with TRBJ2-1; 12 bases are a match to TRBD2. The trim removed 5 bases at V and 1 base at J, leaving 6 bases unmatched. The germline gives CDR1 SGHVS, CDR2 FNYEAQ. There are 17 residues in the CDR3. The CDR3 nucleotides read TGTGCCAGCAGCCCAGCGACTAGCGGGAGTTCCTACAATGAGCAGTTCTTC. It specifies CASSPATSGSSYNEQFF.

This rearrangement joins TRBV7-3 to TRBJ1-4; 7 bases match TRBD1. V lost 5 bases and J lost 5; bases outside the gene matches: 20. Germline values: CDR1 SGHTA, CDR2 FQGTGA. The CDR3 covers 19 residues. The CDR3 spells CASSQALGTAFLGNEKLFF. The CDR3 DNA reads TGTGCCAGCAGCCAGGCTCTTGGGACAGCCTTTCTGGGGAATGAAAAACTGTTTTTT.

The chain has TRBV9 and TRBJ1-1; 8 positions match TRBD1. CDR3 length: 15 residues. J gave up 5 bases and V 4 bases, and 10 bases lay outside the gene matches. Germline V CDR1 and CDR2: SGDLS, YYNGEE. The CDR3 bases are TGTGCCAGCAGCCCCCAGGGGGCTGGCGGAACTGAAGCTTTCTTT. Translating gives CASSPQGAGGTEAFF. The full variable domain, rest sourced from reference TRBV9 and TRBJ1-1, is DSGVTQTPKHLITATGQRVTLRCSPRSGDLSVYWYQQSLDQGLQFLIQYYNGEERAKGNILERFSAQQFPDLHSELNLSSLELGDSALYFCASSPQGAGGTEAFFGQGTRLTVV.

This rearrangement joins TRBV6-6 to TRBJ1-1; 7 positions match TRBD1. The CDR3 has 11 residues. Trimming at V came to 6 bases and at J to 7 bases, leaving 2 bases not matched to a gene. The germline V gene encodes CDR1 MNHNY and CDR2 SVGAGI (reference sequence). The CDR3 DNA reads as TGTGCCAGCAGCGACAGGGATGAAGCTTTCTTT. Translated, it gives CASSDRDEAFF.

This rearrangement joins TRBV2 to TRBJ1-5, with 9 nucleotides matching TRBD1. The length of the CDR3 is 13 residues. After removal of 8 bases from V and 6 bases from J, the junction contained 5 bases not matched to a gene. Germline assignment: CDR1 SNHLY and CDR2 FYNNEI. CDR3 coding DNA: TGTGCCAGCGGGACAGGGTCGGGTCAGCCCCAGCATTTT. Amino acids: CASGTGSGQPQHF.

The gene calls are TRBV7-9 and TRBJ2-5; 8 bases fit TRBD1. This CDR3 has 17 amino acids. V shed 0 bases, J shed 3 bases, and the junction held 9 bases outside the gene matches. CDR1 and CDR2 (germline): SEHNR, FQNEAQ (reference sequence). CDR3 nucleotide sequence: TGTGCCAGCAGCTTAGCGCGAGAGACAGGGGTCGAAGAGACCCAGTACTTC. Translating it yields CASSLARETGVEETQYF.

The chain is built from TRBV20-1 and TRBJ2-5; 14 bases line up with TRBD2. From germline, CDR1 is DFQATT and CDR2 SNEGSKA (reference sequence). With 3 bases clipped from V and 3 bases from J, the junction kept 21 bases outside the gene matches. The CDR3 sequence is 21 residues long. The CDR3 nucleotides read TGCAGTGCTAGTGATACCCTGAGCCCAGGACTAGCGGGAGGTCACAAAGAGACCCAGTACTTC. Residues: CSASDTLSPGLAGGHKETQYF.

This chain links TRBV12-3 or TRBV12-4 with TRBJ2-2; D gene unclear. This CDR3 region has 12 residues. V was cut by 6 bases and J by 5 bases, with 7 bases left in between. CDR3 amino acids: CASSLVTGELFF. CDR3 in DNA: TGTGCCAGCAGCCTCGTGACCGGGGAGCTGTTTTTT.

Regarding this clone: Other DNA sequences from this sample encode an identical CDR3 as well. The chain carries TRBV5-1 and TRBJ1-2; no reliable D call. There are 13 residues in the CDR3. V lost 0 bases and J 2 bases, leaving 5 bases between the germline ends. Germline V lookup: CDR1 SGHRS, CDR2 YFSETQ. For the CDR3, the DNA is TGCGCCAGCAGCTTGGACAGCAACTATGGCTACACCTTC. Its protein product is CASSLDSNYGYTF.

J is TRBJ1-2 and V is TRBV19; TRBD1 matches 8 bases. The CDR3 totals 14 residues. The germline CDR1 and CDR2 sequences are LNHDA and SQIVND (reference sequence). V gave up 6 bases and J gave up 4 bases; unmatched junction bases: 7. This chain's CDR3 is CASRRDRIFYGYTF. The CDR3 DNA is TGTGCCAGTAGAAGGGACAGGATCTTCTATGGCTACACCTTC. Full variable domain (remainder filled in from reference TRBV19 and TRBJ1-2): DGGITQSPKYLFRKEGQNVTLSCEQNLNHDAMYWYRQDPGQGLRLIYYSQIVNDFQKGDIAEGYSVSREKKESFPLTVTSAQKNPTAFYLCASRRDRIFYGYTFGSGTRLTVV.

V is TRBV5-1 and J is TRBJ2-1, with D unresolved. The germline V gene has CDR1 SGHRS and CDR2 YFSETQ. The CDR3 totals 15 residues. V lost 4 bases and J 0 bases, leaving 11 bases between the germline ends. The DNA of the CDR3 is TGCGCCAGCAGCCCGCTGCCGGGCTCCTACAATGAGCAGTTCTTC. It encodes CASSPLPGSYNEQFF.

This clone showed up just a few times. In DNA, the CDR3 is TGTGCCAGCAGCCCGAACAGGGGGGTGGCAACTAATGAAAAACTGTTTTTT. Its translation: CASSPNRGVATNEKLFF. The chain carries TRBV7-9 and TRBJ1-4; TRBD1 agrees at 8 bases. After removal of 5 bases from V and 0 bases from J, the junction contained 8 bases not matched to a gene. The CDR3 loop spans 17 amino acids. Germline CDR1 and CDR2: SEHNR and FQNEAQ (reference sequence).